This TCR beta chain derives from a study of blood T cell repertoires in COVID-19 (dated by TCRdb to the early 2020s). For the study in its entirety: Collaborator samples came from the United States, Italy and Spain and covered acute and convalescent phases of COVID-19. The prospective study material was composed of cDNA or gDNA derived from T cells, B-cell-depleted T cells, or PBMCs. Deeply sampled blood TCRbeta repertoires from subjects exposed to, actively infected with, or recovered from COVID-19 were included in the dataset. The repertoires were released in a freely available public database meant as a resource for research on the immune response to SARS-CoV-2. Samples came from the ongoing ImmuneRACE study (first 160 participants) plus 1,254 subjects from 6 global collaborators. Nearly every sample came with metadata listing a de-identified subject ID, COVID-19 status, age in years and sex. Where available, HLA class I and class II types were obtained from metadata supplied by the sample provider rather than from assay-based typing. What the authors observed across the whole study: The quantity of clinical and demographic metadata differed by source and by participant and was supplied without curation.

V is pruned by 4 bases and J by 5 bases, leaving 1 base of the junction without a gene match. From the cysteine up to the phenylalanine, the CDR3 has a length of 13 residues. The sequence is cut down to CDR3 DNA, 39 bases in frame from base 1. As encoded in the germline V gene (reference sequence), CDR1 is LGHDT while CDR2 is YNNKEL. One collaborating source in Seattle enrolled patients during active infection and followed them longitudinally through the course of disease. The collaborating institutions used their own protocols to collect whole blood in K2EDTA tubes. For TCRbeta analysis, collaborators shipped samples in one of three forms: frozen whole blood, isolated PBMCs, or DNA extracted from either of those sample types. About this clone itself: Its antigen has not been determined. Per-base qualities were not stored, and no clone one base away is much larger.

TCRbeta CDR3 regions were amplified from genomic DNA using the immunoSEQ Assay, a bias-controlled multiplex PCR. The study's processing was this. Nucleated cell counts per sample were estimated from amplification of reference gene primers within the assay. To quantify the absolute abundance of each unique TCRbeta CDR3 rearrangement, sequence reads were collapsed and filtered. For each sample, productive Simpson clonality was calculated as the square root of Simpson's diversity index across productive rearrangements. TCRdb provides this immuneACCESS table in a form limited to in-frame rearrangements. Some clones are lacking; in checked studies, under half of them reflect an unresolved V gene, and why the rest are absent is not known. That table supplies the V and J calls and clone size; D and trimming were determined from the DNA. The sample data list 56,000 or so clones, and roughly 87% of these were observed just once. The ten largest clones capture less than 50% of the sample.

The TCR sequence derives from an older woman with COVID-19, enrolled during active disease. Sequenced material: peripheral blood. The V gene is TRBV3-1 (or the pseudogene TRBV3-2) and the J gene is TRBJ1-1, with 10 middle bases fitting TRBD1. The DNA sequence is given as TGTGCCAGCAGCCTGGACAGGGGGACTGAAGCTTTCTTT. Translation gives CASSLDRGTEAFF.